This is a list of T cell receptor beta chains from one sample in a study of blood T cell repertoires in COVID-19. TCRdb keeps only in-frame clones here, not all; method: immunoSEQ multiplex PCR. The sample yields under 200,000 clones, about 88% seen once. Sequences were obtained from peripheral blood. The source is a man between 60 and 75 years old with acute or convalescent COVID-19. Both conserved end residues are part of each CDR3. The D gene is left open where the match is weak. Clone sizes are given selectively: once, few, many, or a class where the clone is expanded.

D gene	V gene	J gene	clone size	CDR3 protein	CDR3 DNA
NA	TRBV24-1	TRBJ1-2	NA	CATSDEYAGYTF	TGTGCCACCAGTGATGAGTATGCTGGCTACACCTTC
NA	TRBV9	TRBJ1-6	NA	CASSAPGNSPLHF	TGTGCCAGCAGCGCCCCAGGGAATTCACCCCTCCACTTT
NA	TRBV6-2/TRBV6-3	TRBJ1-2	NA	CASNPLQRGNNYGYTF	TGTGCCAGCAACCCCCTCCAGAGAGGGAATAACTATGGCTACACCTTC
NA	TRBV10-3	TRBJ1-1	NA	CAIKAGPTEAFF	TGTGCCATCAAAGCAGGGCCCACTGAAGCTTTCTTT
NA	TRBV18	TRBJ2-7	NA	CASSRTVYEQYF	TGTGCCAGCTCAAGGACAGTCTACGAGCAGTACTTC
TRBD1	TRBV3-1/TRBV3-2	TRBJ1-1	NA	CASSQMDRGNTEAFF	TGTGCCAGCAGCCAAATGGACAGGGGGAACACTGAAGCTTTCTTT
TRBD1	TRBV7-2	TRBJ1-2	NA	CASSLAGQGPANYGYTF	TGTGCCAGCAGCTTAGCGGGACAGGGCCCGGCTAACTATGGCTACACCTTC
TRBD1	TRBV2	TRBJ2-4	once	CASSPGTGGNNIQYF	TGTGCCAGCAGTCCTGGGACAGGGGGCAATAACATTCAGTACTTC
NA	TRBV7-9	TRBJ1-4	NA	CASSLAQGGEEKLFF	TGTGCCAGCAGCTTAGCGCAAGGGGGAGAGGAAAAACTGTTTTTT
NA	TRBV11-2	TRBJ1-6	NA	CASSFSNPPLHF	TGTGCCAGCAGCTTCAGTAACCCACCCCTCCACTTT
TRBD1	TRBV6-4	TRBJ2-1	NA	CASSDPGQGAGEQFF	TGTGCCAGCAGTGACCCGGGGCAGGGGGCTGGAGAGCAGTTCTTC
TRBD1	TRBV2	TRBJ1-6	NA	CASRPSQGAGNSPLHF	TGTGCCAGCCGCCCCTCCCAGGGGGCAGGTAATTCACCCCTCCACTTT
NA	TRBV7-2	TRBJ2-2	few	CASSLLLQTGELFF	TGTGCCAGCAGCTTACTATTACAGACCGGGGAGCTGTTTTTT
TRBD2	TRBV7-3	TRBJ2-7	NA	CASSPHSGSEQYF	TGTGCCAGCAGCCCTCATAGCGGGAGCGAGCAGTACTTC
TRBD2	TRBV27	TRBJ2-7	NA	CASKGLANDYEQYF	TGTGCCAGTAAGGGACTAGCAAACGACTACGAGCAGTACTTC
NA	TRBV7-3	TRBJ2-3	NA	CASSLSAAGTDTQYF	TGTGCCAGCAGCTTATCAGCGGCAGGAACCGATACGCAGTATTTT